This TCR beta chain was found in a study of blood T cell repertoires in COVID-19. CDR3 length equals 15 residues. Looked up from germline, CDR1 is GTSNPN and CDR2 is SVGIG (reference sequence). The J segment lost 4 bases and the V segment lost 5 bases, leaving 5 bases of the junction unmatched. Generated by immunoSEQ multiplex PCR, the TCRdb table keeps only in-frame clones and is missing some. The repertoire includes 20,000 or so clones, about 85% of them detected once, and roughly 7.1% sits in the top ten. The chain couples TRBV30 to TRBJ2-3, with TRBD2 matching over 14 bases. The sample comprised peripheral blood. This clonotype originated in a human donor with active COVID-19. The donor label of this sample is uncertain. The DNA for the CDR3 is TGTGCCTGGGGGACTAGCGGGAGAGGGGCAGATACGCAGTATTTT. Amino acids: CAWGTSGRGADTQYF.